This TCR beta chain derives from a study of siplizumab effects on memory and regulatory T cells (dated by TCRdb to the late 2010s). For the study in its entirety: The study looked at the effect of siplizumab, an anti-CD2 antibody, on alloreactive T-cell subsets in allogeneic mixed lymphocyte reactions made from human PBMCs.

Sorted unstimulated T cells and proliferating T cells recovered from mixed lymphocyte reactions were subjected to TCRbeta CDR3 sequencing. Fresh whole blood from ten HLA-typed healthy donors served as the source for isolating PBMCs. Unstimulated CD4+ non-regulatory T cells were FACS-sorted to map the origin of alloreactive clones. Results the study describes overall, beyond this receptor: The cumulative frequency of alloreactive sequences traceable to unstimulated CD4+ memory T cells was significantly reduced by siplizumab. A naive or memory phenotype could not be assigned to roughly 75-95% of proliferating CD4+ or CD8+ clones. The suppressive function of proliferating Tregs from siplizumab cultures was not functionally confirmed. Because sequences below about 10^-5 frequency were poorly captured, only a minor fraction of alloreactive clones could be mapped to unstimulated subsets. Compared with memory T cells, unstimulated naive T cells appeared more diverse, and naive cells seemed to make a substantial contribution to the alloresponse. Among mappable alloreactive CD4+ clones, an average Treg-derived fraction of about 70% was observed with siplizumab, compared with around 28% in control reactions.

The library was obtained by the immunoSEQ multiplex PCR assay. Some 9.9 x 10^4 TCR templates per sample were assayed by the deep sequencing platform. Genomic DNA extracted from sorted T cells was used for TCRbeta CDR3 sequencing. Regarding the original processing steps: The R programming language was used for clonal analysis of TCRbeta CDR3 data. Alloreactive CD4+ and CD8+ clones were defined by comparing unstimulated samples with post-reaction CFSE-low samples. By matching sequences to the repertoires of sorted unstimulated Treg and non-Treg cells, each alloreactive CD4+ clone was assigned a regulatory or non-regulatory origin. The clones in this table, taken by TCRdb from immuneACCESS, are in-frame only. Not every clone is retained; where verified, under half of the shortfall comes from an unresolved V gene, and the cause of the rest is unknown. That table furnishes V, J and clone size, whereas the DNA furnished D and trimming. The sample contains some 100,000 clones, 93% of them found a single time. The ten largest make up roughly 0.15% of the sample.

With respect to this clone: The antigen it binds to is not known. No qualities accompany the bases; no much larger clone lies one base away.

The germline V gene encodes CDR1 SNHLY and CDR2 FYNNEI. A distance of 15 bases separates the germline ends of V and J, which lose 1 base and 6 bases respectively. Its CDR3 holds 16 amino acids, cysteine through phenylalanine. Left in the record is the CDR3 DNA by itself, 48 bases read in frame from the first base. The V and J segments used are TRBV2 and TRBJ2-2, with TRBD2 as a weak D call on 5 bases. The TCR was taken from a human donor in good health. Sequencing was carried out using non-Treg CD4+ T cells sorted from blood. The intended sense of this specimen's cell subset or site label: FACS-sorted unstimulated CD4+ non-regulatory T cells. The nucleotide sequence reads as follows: TGTGCCAGCAGTGAAGGGGCAGGACGGGGTCCCGGGGAGCTGTTTTTT. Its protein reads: CASSEGAGRGPGELFF. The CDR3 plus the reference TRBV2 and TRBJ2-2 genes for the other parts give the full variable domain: EPEVTQTPSHQVTQMGQEVILRCVPISNHLYFYWYRQILGQKVEFLVSFYNNEISEKSEIFDDQFSVERPDGSNFTLKIRSTKLEDSAMYFCASSEGAGRGPGELFFGEGSRLTVL.